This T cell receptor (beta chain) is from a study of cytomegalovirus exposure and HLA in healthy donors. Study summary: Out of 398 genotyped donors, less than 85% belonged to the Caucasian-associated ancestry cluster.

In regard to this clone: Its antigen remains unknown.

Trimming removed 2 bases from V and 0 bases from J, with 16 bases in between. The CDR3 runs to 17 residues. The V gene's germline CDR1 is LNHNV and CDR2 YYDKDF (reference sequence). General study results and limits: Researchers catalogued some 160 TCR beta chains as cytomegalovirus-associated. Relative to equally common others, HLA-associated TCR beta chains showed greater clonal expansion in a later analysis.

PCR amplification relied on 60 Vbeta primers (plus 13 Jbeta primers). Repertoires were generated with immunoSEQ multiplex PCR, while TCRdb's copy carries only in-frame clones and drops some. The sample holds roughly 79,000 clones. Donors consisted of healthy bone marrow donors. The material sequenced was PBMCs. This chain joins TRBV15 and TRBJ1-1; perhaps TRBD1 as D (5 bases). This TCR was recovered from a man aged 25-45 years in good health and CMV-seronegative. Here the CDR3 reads CATSRYGGEQLNTEAFF. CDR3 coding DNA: TGTGCCACCAGCAGATACGGAGGGGAACAATTGAACACTGAAGCTTTCTTT.